The entry below gives a single T cell receptor (beta chain) sequence along with its context. The study ran its PCR with 60 Vbeta and 13 Jbeta primers. Clones were sequenced by immunoSEQ multiplex PCR, and TCRdb holds only the in-frame ones, with some missing. This sample has some 57,000 clones, with under 80% found just once. V lost 4 bases and J lost 1; bases outside the gene matches: 3. This CDR3 contains 15 residues. Germline CDR1 SGHTS, CDR2 YDEGEE. The source of the sample is a study of cytomegalovirus exposure and HLA in healthy donors. Sequencing was done on a sample of PBMCs. The sequence derives from a woman aged 30 to 39 in good health and CMV-seronegative. The chain has TRBV5-8 and TRBJ2-3; 10 bases are a match to TRBD2. CDR3 region: CASSLGTSGTDTQYF. Here the CDR3 DNA reads TGTGCCAGCAGCCTTGGGACTAGCGGCACAGATACGCAGTATTTT.